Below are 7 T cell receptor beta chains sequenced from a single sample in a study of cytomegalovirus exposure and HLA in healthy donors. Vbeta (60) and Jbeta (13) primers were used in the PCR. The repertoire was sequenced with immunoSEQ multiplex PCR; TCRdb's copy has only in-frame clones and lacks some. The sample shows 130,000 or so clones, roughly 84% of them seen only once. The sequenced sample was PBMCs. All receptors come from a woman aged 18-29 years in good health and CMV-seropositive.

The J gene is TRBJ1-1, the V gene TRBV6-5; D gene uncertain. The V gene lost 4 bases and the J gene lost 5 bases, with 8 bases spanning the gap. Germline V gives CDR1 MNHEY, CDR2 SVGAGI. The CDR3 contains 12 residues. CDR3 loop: CASSSGVTEAFF. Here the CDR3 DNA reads TGTGCCAGCAGTTCAGGTGTTACTGAAGCTTTCTTT.

The CDR3 here is CASSWAGRGGGDTQYF. Written as DNA, the CDR3 is TGTGCCAGCAGCTGGGCCGGGCGGGGGGGCGGTGATACGCAGTATTTT. V usage is TRBV11-1 and J usage is TRBJ2-3, with TRBD2 matching 9 bases. Unmatched junction bases numbered 11, after V lost 4 bases and J lost 6 bases. The CDR3 has 16 amino acids. Germline assignment: CDR1 SGHAT and CDR2 FQDESV (reference sequence).

Written as DNA, the CDR3 is TGTGCCAGCTCACCCGAACAATTCTCCTACGAGCAGTACTTC. It specifies CASSPEQFSYEQYF. V is TRBV18 and J is TRBJ2-7; D is unclear. CDR3 length equals 14 residues. V shed 3 bases and J shed 0 bases, with 9 bases lying between them. Germline assignment: CDR1 KGHSH and CDR2 LQKENI.

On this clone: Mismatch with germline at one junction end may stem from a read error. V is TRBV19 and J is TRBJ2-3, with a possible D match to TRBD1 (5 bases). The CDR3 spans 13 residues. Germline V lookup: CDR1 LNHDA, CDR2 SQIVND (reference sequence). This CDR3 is CASSIGTTDAQYF. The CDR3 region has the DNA TGTGCCAGTAGTATAGGGACGACAGATGCGCAGTATTTT.

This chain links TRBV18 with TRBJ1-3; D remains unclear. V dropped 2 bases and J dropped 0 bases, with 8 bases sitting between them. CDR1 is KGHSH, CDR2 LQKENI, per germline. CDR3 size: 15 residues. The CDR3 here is CASSPVTISGNTIYF. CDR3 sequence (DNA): TGTGCCAGCTCACCAGTAACTATCTCTGGAAACACCATATATTTT.

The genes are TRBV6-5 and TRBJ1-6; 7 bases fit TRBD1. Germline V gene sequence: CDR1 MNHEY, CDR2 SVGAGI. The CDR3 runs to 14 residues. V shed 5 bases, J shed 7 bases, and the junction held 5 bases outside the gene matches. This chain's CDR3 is CASSATGLNSPLHF. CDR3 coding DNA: TGTGCCAGCAGTGCGACAGGGTTGAATTCACCCCTCCACTTT.

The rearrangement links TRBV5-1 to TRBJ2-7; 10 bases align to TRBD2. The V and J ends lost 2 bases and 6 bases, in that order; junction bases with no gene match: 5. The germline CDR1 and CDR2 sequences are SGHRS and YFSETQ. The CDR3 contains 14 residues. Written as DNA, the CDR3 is TGCGCCAGCAGCTTTAGCGGGGGGTGGAGCGAGCAGTACTTC. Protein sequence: CASSFSGGWSEQYF.